This T cell receptor beta chain appears in the sequencing data of a study of T cells in Graves' hyperthyroidism and ophthalmopathy. Germline V CDR1 and CDR2: LNHDA, SQIVND (reference sequence). Trimming removed 3 bases at V and 2 bases at J, with 8 bases between. The CDR3 has 13 amino acids. Only a few counts were recorded for this clonotype. What was amplified from RNA transcripts were TCR beta CDR3 regions. Carried out on the TCR CDR3, a first-round RT-PCR used the HTBI primer set. A single record per CDR3 protein comes from TCRdb applying MiXCR to the multiplex PCR reads. The sample lists about 640,000 distinct CDR3 sequences; under 25% were seen once.

The sample consisted of blood. The chain employs TRBV19 and TRBJ2-7; weak D call: TRBD2 (5 bases). The TCR originated in a man younger than 40 with Graves' ophthalmopathy. In DNA, the CDR3 is TGTGCCAGTAGTATGGCCGGGGCCTACGAGCAGTACTTC. It specifies CASSMAGAYEQYF. The complete variable domain, with remaining parts taken from reference TRBV19 and TRBJ2-7, reads DGGITQSPKYLFRKEGQNVTLSCEQNLNHDAMYWYRQDPGQGLRLIYYSQIVNDFQKGDIAEGYSVSREKKESFPLTVTSAQKNPTAFYLCASSMAGAYEQYFGPGTRLTVT.